The entry that follows covers one T cell receptor (beta chain) sequence. Per the study methods: Amplification of reference gene primers provided the estimated nucleated cell counts. This table comes from immunoSEQ multiplex PCR, and its TCRdb copy is limited to in-frame clones, with some not included. V and J calls and clone size are those listed in that table; D and trimming were worked out from the DNA. Of around 300,000 clones in the sample, about four fifths are singletons; the top ten hold 2.5% to 3%. The sample is drawn from a study of blood T cell repertoires in COVID-19. The wider study: Acute-phase and convalescent COVID-19 samples originated in the United States, Italy and Spain. Sample material is recorded as cDNA or gDNA derived from T cells, B-cell-depleted T cells, or PBMCs.

The CDR3 consists of 16 residues. The V gene end was trimmed by 5 bases and the J gene end by 4 bases; junction bases not matched to a gene: 10. Germline values: CDR1 SGHTA, CDR2 FQGNSA. The clonotype was recovered from a man aged 25 to 40 with active or convalescent COVID-19. Sequenced sample: peripheral blood. The J gene is TRBJ2-2, the V gene TRBV7-2; 7 bases line up with TRBD2. The CDR3 bases are TGTGCCAGCAGCCCCCGTAGGGGAGGGCCCACCGGGGAGCTGTTTTTT. Translating gives CASSPRRGGPTGELFF. Full variable domain (outside the CDR3, taken from reference TRBV7-2 and TRBJ2-2): GAGVSQSPSNKVTEKGKDVELRCDPISGHTALYWYRQSLGQGLEFLIYFQGNSAPDKSGLPSDRFSAERTGGSVSTLTIQRTQQEDSAVYLCASSPRRGGPTGELFFGEGSRLTVL.